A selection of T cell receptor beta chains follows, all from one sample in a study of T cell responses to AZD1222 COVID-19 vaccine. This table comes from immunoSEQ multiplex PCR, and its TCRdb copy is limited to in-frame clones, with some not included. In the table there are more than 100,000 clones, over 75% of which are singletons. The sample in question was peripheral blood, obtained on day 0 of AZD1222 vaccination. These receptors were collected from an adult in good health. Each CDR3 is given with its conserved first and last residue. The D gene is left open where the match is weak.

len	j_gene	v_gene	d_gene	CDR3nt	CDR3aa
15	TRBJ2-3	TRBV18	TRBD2	TGTGCCAGCAAATCGGCGGGGGTTCCCACAGATACGCAGTATTTT	CASKSAGVPTDTQYF
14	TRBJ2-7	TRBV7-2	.	TGTGCCAGCAGCTCCTCCACAGGGACCTACGAGCAGTACTTC	CASSSSTGTYEQYF
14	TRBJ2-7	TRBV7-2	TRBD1	TGTGCCAGCAGCCCTGGGACAGGGGTAGTCGGGCAGTACTTC	CASSPGTGVVGQYF
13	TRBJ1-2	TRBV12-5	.	TGTGCTAGTGGTTTGGGGGTTAGGAATGGCTACACCTTC	CASGLGVRNGYTF
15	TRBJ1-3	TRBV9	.	TGTGCCAGCAGCGTAGGGGGGAATCTAAGGGACACCATATATTTT	CASSVGGNLRDTIYF
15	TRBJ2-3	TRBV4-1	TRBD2	TGCGCCAGCAGCCGTATAGCGGGGGTGCCAGATACGCAGTATTTT	CASSRIAGVPDTQYF
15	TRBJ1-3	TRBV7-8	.	TGTGCCAGCAGCCGAGAAGCATCCTCTGGAAACACCATATATTTT	CASSREASSGNTIYF
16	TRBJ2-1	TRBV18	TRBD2	TGTGCCAGCTCACGGGGCCGACTAGCCCCTGACAATGAGCAGTTCTTC	CASSRGRLAPDNEQFF
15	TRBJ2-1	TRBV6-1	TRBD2	TGTGCCAGCAGTGAGCGGGGGGGCTCCTACAATGAGCAGTTCTTC	CASSERGGSYNEQFF
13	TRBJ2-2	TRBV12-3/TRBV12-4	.	TGTGCCAGCAGTTGGACCGGGCCCGGGGAGCTGTTTTTT	CASSWTGPGELFF